This TCR beta chain was recovered during a study of cytomegalovirus exposure and HLA in healthy donors. Study-wide background: Ancestry clustering placed roughly 86% of approximately 420 genotyped donors in the Caucasian-associated cluster.

This CDR3 comprises 15 residues. The germline CDR1 and CDR2 sequences are SGDLS and YYNGEE. V was pared by 4 bases and J by 4 bases, with 8 bases of the junction left unmatched. The PCR contained 60 Vbeta and 13 Jbeta primers. Authors' analysis steps: Unique TCR beta chains numbered roughly 83 million in a later analysis, with roughly 10 million shared. The protocol was immunoSEQ multiplex PCR, while the TCRdb copy is restricted to in-frame clones and leaves out a portion. V and J calls and clone size are those listed in that table; D and trimming were worked out from the DNA. The data show approximately 160,000 clones, around 81% seen once. A remark on this clone: No antigen is known for it.

Findings and limits, study-wide: Investigators reported approximately 150 TCR beta chains as tied to cytomegalovirus. In presence/absence analyses, roughly uniform sequencing depth across donors was assumed.

This clonotype was obtained from a man aged 35 to 55 in good health and CMV-seronegative. The chain combines TRBV9 with TRBJ1-2; 9 bases fit TRBD1. Sequencing used PBMCs. CDR3 amino acids: CASSPRTGAIYGYTF. For the CDR3, the DNA is TGTGCCAGCAGCCCAAGGACAGGGGCCATCTATGGCTACACCTTC.